Below, 12 T cell receptor beta chains from the same sample are listed, as sequenced in a study of blood T cell repertoires in COVID-19. Libraries were prepared by immunoSEQ multiplex PCR; TCRdb keeps only in-frame clonotypes and omits some of them. The sample has roughly 180,000 clones, roughly 80% seen once; the top ten hold about 5.8%. Sample: PBMCs or T cells enriched from blood (not recorded which). These receptors all stem from a middle-aged woman with acute COVID-19.

The chain is built from TRBV9 and TRBJ1-1; TRBD1 matches at 7 bases. The germline V gene encodes CDR1 SGDLS and CDR2 YYNGEE. With 3 bases clipped from V and 5 bases from J, the junction kept 16 bases outside the gene matches. The CDR3 extends over 17 amino acids. CDR3 loop: CASSAYRGINPGTEAFF. CDR3 DNA: TGTGCCAGCAGCGCCTACAGGGGTATTAATCCGGGGACTGAAGCTTTCTTT.

The chain carries TRBV11-2 and TRBJ2-3; unclear D gene. The CDR3 has 15 amino acids. Germline CDR1 SGHAT, CDR2 FQNNGV. V lost 1 base, J lost 2 bases, and 10 bases lay in between. DNA of the CDR3: TGTGCCAGCAGCTTAGTGGCGGAGTACACAGATACGCAGTATTTT. As protein: CASSLVAEYTDTQYF. The full variable domain, completed using reference TRBV11-2 and TRBJ2-3, is EAGVAQSPRYKIIEKRQSVAFWCNPISGHATLYWYQQILGQGPKLLIQFQNNGVVDDSQLPKDRFSAERLKGVDSTLKIQPAKLEDSAVYLCASSLVAEYTDTQYFGPGTRLTVL.

The rearrangement links TRBV7-3 to TRBJ2-1, with 8 bases matching TRBD2. J gave up 9 bases and V 0 bases, and 7 bases lay outside the gene matches. The CDR3 spans 15 residues. Germline V gene sequence: CDR1 SGHTA, CDR2 FQGTGA. CDR3 residues: CASSLTGREAGEQFF. CDR3 DNA sequence: TGTGCCAGCAGCTTAACGGGGCGGGAGGCGGGTGAGCAGTTCTTC.

The rearrangement uses TRBV11-2 and TRBJ2-1, with D perhaps matching TRBD2 (6 bases). The V end was cut by 3 bases, the J end by 7 bases, with 16 bases between. This CDR3 region has 15 residues. Per germline, CDR1 SGHAT and CDR2 FQNNGV. CDR3 DNA: TGTGCCAGCAGCTTCCTATCCGGGAGCGGAAATGAGCAGTTCTTC. Protein: CASSFLSGSGNEQFF.

In this sample, this clone turned up a few times. This rearrangement joins TRBV29-1 to TRBJ2-1, with TRBD2 identical over 10 bases. Germline V CDR1 and CDR2: SQVTM, ANQGSEA. This CDR3 contains 16 residues. The V segment lost 6 bases and the J segment 5 bases; nucleotides outside the gene matches: 13. The CDR3 DNA sequence: TGCAGCGTGGCCCTGGACCTAGCGGGAGTAGACAATGAGCAGTTCTTC. It encodes CSVALDLAGVDNEQFF.

The rearrangement joins TRBV28 to TRBJ1-5; 9 bases are shared with TRBD1. The CDR3 covers 17 residues. The germline V gene encodes CDR1 MDHEN and CDR2 SYDVKM. J lost 0 bases, V lost 4 bases, and 7 bases had no gene match. This CDR3 is CASSSLGTGYSNQPQHF. In DNA form, the CDR3 reads TGTGCCAGCAGTTCCCTCGGGACAGGGTATAGCAATCAGCCCCAGCATTTT. The variable domain in full, with the rest retrieved from reference TRBV28 and TRBJ1-5, is DVKVTQSSRYLVKRTGEKVFLECVQDMDHENMFWYRQDPGLGLRLIYFSYDVKMKEKGDIPEGYSVSREKKERFSLILESASTNQTSMYLCASSSLGTGYSNQPQHFGDGTRLSIL.

V usage is TRBV18 and J usage is TRBJ2-3; D is possibly TRBD1 (5 bases). Trimming stripped 3 bases from V and 2 bases from J, with 9 bases between. Germline loops: CDR1 KGHSH, CDR2 LQKENI. This CDR3 spans 14 amino acids. The DNA for the CDR3 is TGTGCCAGCTCACCTCGACAGTTCACAGATACGCAGTATTTT. Residues: CASSPRQFTDTQYF. The full variable domain, in which reference TRBV18 and TRBJ2-3 provide the parts outside the CDR3, is NAGVMQNPRHLVRRRGQEARLRCSPMKGHSHVYWYRQLPEEGLKFMVYLQKENIIDESGMPKERFSAEFPKEGPSILRIQQVVRGDSAAYFCASSPRQFTDTQYFGPGTRLTVL.

The chain uses TRBV12-3 or TRBV12-4 and TRBJ1-5; possible D gene TRBD1, 5 bases. CDR3 size: 13 residues. The V gene lost 7 bases and the J gene lost 4 bases, with 11 bases spanning the gap. The CDR3 DNA sequence: TGTGCCAGCAACCCTCAGGGTAATCAGCCCCAGCATTTT. Protein product: CASNPQGNQPQHF.

The chain employs TRBV5-1 and TRBJ2-5; possibly TRBD2 for D (5 bases). Per the germline V gene, CDR1 is SGHRS and CDR2 is YFSETQ. CDR3 length: 15 residues. Trimming removed 0 bases from V and 5 bases from J, with 14 bases in between. DNA of the CDR3: TGCGCCAGCAGCTTGGCAGTTAGCGTTCAGGAGACCCAGTACTTC. Its protein product is CASSLAVSVQETQYF.

The chain couples TRBV9 to TRBJ2-5, with 11 bases that match TRBD2. The germline V gene encodes CDR1 SGDLS and CDR2 YYNGEE. V shed 4 bases, J shed 4 bases, and the junction held 3 bases outside the gene matches. The length of the CDR3 is 14 residues. The CDR3 loop is CASSTLAGGETQYF. The CDR3 DNA reads as TGTGCCAGCAGCACCCTAGCGGGAGGAGAGACCCAGTACTTC.

This rearrangement joins TRBV3-1 (or the pseudogene TRBV3-2) to TRBJ2-6; 8 bases align to TRBD1. J gave up 2 bases and V 4 bases, and 7 bases lay outside the gene matches. The CDR3 spans 17 residues. CDR1 and CDR2 from the germline V gene are LGHDT and YNNKEL (reference sequence). CDR3 DNA: TGTGCCAGCAGCCTAGGACAGGGAAGCGCTGGGGCCAACGTCCTGACTTTC. Its translation: CASSLGQGSAGANVLTF.

The chain joins TRBV9 to TRBJ1-6; TRBD1 aligns across 9 bases. The CDR3 is made up of 16 amino acids. The V gene end was trimmed by 0 bases and the J gene end by 10 bases; junction bases not matched to a gene: 8. Germline V gene data show CDR1 as SGDLS and CDR2 as YYNGEE. As DNA, the CDR3 is TGTGCCAGCAGCGTAGAGGACAGGGGACCTCGATCACCCCTCCACTTT. As protein: CASSVEDRGPRSPLHF.